This is a list of T cell receptor beta chains from one sample in a study of T cell responses to AZD1222 COVID-19 vaccine. The protocol was immunoSEQ multiplex PCR, while the TCRdb copy is restricted to in-frame clones and leaves out a portion. In the table there are fewer than 150,000 clones, approximately 93% of which are singletons. Material: peripheral blood, obtained on day 0 of AZD1222 vaccination. These receptors all stem from an adult in good health. Each CDR3 is given with its conserved first and last residue. Fields, in order: V gene, J gene, CDR3 protein.

TRBV2,TRBJ1-5,CASSETDSYSNQPQHF
TRBV6-2/TRBV6-3,TRBJ2-5,CASSYDEGGTETQYF
TRBV2,TRBJ1-5,CASRGRGSNQPQHF
TRBV3-1/TRBV3-2,TRBJ1-2,CASSQDRGSRYTF
TRBV9,TRBJ1-3,CASSPAGHQISGNTIYF
TRBV3-1/TRBV3-2,TRBJ2-1,CASSRTGSTSSYNEQFF
TRBV6-6,TRBJ1-1,CASSYEGRDTEAFF
TRBV5-6,TRBJ2-3,CASLSRGTGLDTQYF
TRBV7-2,TRBJ1-2,CASSLAAGNYGYTF
TRBV6-5,TRBJ2-7,CASSYSSEQYF
TRBV4-1,TRBJ2-5,CASSPWTDVMGTQYF
TRBV29-1,TRBJ1-4,CSVELGQGNEKLFF
TRBV5-1,TRBJ1-2,CASSLEGLPNYGYTF
TRBV18,TRBJ1-5,CASSPGIEQPQHF
TRBV6-5,TRBJ1-2,CASERAKYGYTF
TRBV6-5,TRBJ2-7,CASSYSGIGSSYEQYF
TRBV5-6,TRBJ2-1,CASSLLDEQFF
TRBV9,TRBJ2-3,CASSVGKRGWTDTQYF
TRBV19,TRBJ1-5,CASSTLPKVRNQPQHF
TRBV9,TRBJ1-5,CASSVGGGWGQPQHF
TRBV6-5,TRBJ1-5,CASKGGSGQPQHF
TRBV10-3,TRBJ2-7,CAISTLPYEQYF
TRBV14,TRBJ1-1,CASSRMTTGTGPNTEAFF
TRBV27,TRBJ1-2,CASSDSGGYGYTF
TRBV11-2,TRBJ2-7,CASSSSEFEPYEQYF
TRBV6-6,TRBJ1-5,CASWAVRGNQPQHF
TRBV11-3,TRBJ1-1,CASSPGQVSTEAFF
TRBV27,TRBJ1-6,CASSLAGEGPLHF
TRBV6-2/TRBV6-3,TRBJ1-1,CASSLGGGTEAFF
TRBV19,TRBJ1-5,CASSIDPGASNQPQHF
TRBV5-8,TRBJ1-3,CASSSPGGGGNTIYF
TRBV10-1,TRBJ2-3,CASSGPGTSGRTDTQYF
TRBV5-4,TRBJ1-2,CASSLPWQGGRGYTF
TRBV6-5,TRBJ1-2,CASSYSKGNYGYTF
TRBV5-6,TRBJ1-5,CASSLGQGGQPQHF
TRBV4-1,TRBJ2-7,CASSQEGVLYF
TRBV7-8,TRBJ1-2,CASSPRRYGYTF
TRBV5-6,TRBJ1-1,CASSPTPVSNTEAFF
TRBV5-1,TRBJ2-3,CASSLGGESTDTQYF
TRBV6-5,TRBJ2-7,CASSYSRQGSYEQYF
TRBV5-1,TRBJ1-1,CASSFGTEGTEAFF
TRBV18,TRBJ2-1,CASSPPGGVYPYNEQFF
TRBV6-5,TRBJ2-7,CASSASTAYEQYF
TRBV18,TRBJ2-5,CASSRHRDRSETQYF
TRBV30,TRBJ1-2,CARQPGAFNYGYTF
TRBV19,TRBJ1-6,CASKAGGSSYNSPLHF
TRBV2,TRBJ1-1,CASRGGREAFF
TRBV20-1,TRBJ1-3,CSAYDGNTIYF
TRBV11-2,TRBJ2-1,CASRSGYNEQFF
TRBV4-1,TRBJ1-2,CASSQGWARGPYGYTF
TRBV19,TRBJ2-7,CASKSGTASSYEQYF
TRBV7-6,TRBJ2-3,CASSLGPSRRDTQYF
TRBV5-6,TRBJ1-1,CASMAGFFSDTEAFF
TRBV7-9,TRBJ1-1,CASSLVSGWPVNTEAFF
TRBV2,TRBJ2-3,CASSAGWGDTQYF
TRBV3-1/TRBV3-2,TRBJ2-7,CASSQVGTGRSYEQYF
TRBV18,TRBJ2-7,CASSPRIQGLYEQYF